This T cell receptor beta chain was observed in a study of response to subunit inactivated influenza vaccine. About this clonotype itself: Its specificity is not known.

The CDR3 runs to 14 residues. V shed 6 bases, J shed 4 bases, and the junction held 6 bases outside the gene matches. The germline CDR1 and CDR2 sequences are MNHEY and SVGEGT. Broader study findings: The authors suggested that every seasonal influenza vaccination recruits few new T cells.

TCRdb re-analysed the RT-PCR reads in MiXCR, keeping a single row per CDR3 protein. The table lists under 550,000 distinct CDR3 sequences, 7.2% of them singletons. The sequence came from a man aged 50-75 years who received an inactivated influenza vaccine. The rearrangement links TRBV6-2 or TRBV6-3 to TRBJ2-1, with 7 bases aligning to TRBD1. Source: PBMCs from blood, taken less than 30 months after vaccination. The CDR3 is CASSRRQGYNEQFF. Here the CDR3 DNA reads TGTGCCAGCAGCCGCCGACAGGGATACAATGAGCAGTTCTTC.